This passage covers 22 T cell receptor beta chains from one sample sequenced in a study of shared clonotypes between healthy human individuals. Libraries were prepared by immunoSEQ multiplex PCR; TCRdb keeps only in-frame clonotypes and omits some of them. This table holds over a million clones, 60% to 80% found once. The specimen was memory CD4+ T cells sorted from blood. Described subset: CD45RA-negative fraction. All receptors derive from a man between 18 and 29 years old in good health.

The chain has TRBV18 and TRBJ2-7; D gene unclear. Trimming pared 4 bases from V and 3 bases from J, leaving 10 bases between. The germline V gene encodes CDR1 KGHSH and CDR2 LQKENI. The CDR3 has 13 amino acids. The CDR3 bases are TGTGCCAGCTCACTTAACCGTCACTACGAGCAGTACTTC. Translated: CASSLNRHYEQYF.

The chain employs TRBV5-1 and TRBJ2-1; D is ambiguous. This CDR3 spans 12 amino acids. The germline V gene encodes CDR1 SGHRS and CDR2 YFSETQ. V was shortened by 1 base and J by 5 bases, with 4 bases between the two germline ends. CDR3 in DNA: TGCGCCAGCAGCTTGATGGACAATGAGCAGTTCTTC. It is translated as CASSLMDNEQFF.

This chain uses TRBV5-4 with TRBJ2-1, with 8 bases identical to TRBD2. The V and J ends lost 1 base and 5 bases, in that order; junction bases with no gene match: 5. In germline, CDR1 is SGHNT, CDR2 YYREEE (reference sequence). There are 15 residues in the CDR3. The CDR3 region is CASSLSAGANNEQFF. The CDR3 DNA reads as TGTGCCAGCAGCTTGTCAGCGGGGGCGAACAATGAGCAGTTCTTC. Variable domain in full (rest from reference TRBV5-4 and TRBJ2-1): ETGVTQSPTHLIKTRGQQVTLRCSSQSGHNTVSWYQQALGQGPQFIFQYYREEENGRGNFPPRFSGLQFPNYSSELNVNALELDDSALYLCASSLSAGANNEQFFGPGTRLTVL.

This clone has a handful of counts. V is TRBV7-9 and J is TRBJ2-1; 9 nucleotides line up with TRBD2. From germline, CDR1 is SEHNR and CDR2 FQNEAQ (reference sequence). The CDR3 extends over 18 amino acids. After removal of 1 base from V and 7 bases from J, the junction contained 14 bases not matched to a gene. As DNA, the CDR3 is TGTGCCAGCAGCTTAGTTGCGGGCTTAGCGGGAGACTTGAATGAGCAGTTCTTC. Translated: CASSLVAGLAGDLNEQFF.

This clone was detected only a few times. V usage is TRBV2 and J usage is TRBJ1-1; no definite D call. Trimming removed 4 bases at V and 1 base at J, with 7 bases between. CDR3 length: 13 residues. The germline CDR1 and CDR2 sequences are SNHLY and FYNNEI. CDR3 residues: CASSGRSNTEAFF. In nucleotides, the CDR3 is TGTGCCAGCAGTGGGCGGTCGAACACTGAAGCTTTCTTT.

The gene calls are TRBV27 and TRBJ1-2, with D unclear. The germline gives CDR1 MNHEY, CDR2 SMNVEV (reference sequence). This CDR3 has 13 residues. Between the trimmed V and J ends, which lost 5 bases and 6 bases, there was a span of 13 bases. The CDR3 loop is CASSKGRAHGYTF. The DNA of the CDR3 is TGTGCCAGCAGTAAAGGCCGGGCTCATGGCTACACCTTC.

V usage is TRBV14 and J usage is TRBJ2-1; D gene unclear. The germline V and J ends were trimmed by 1 base and 15 bases, with 16 bases remaining between them. The CDR3 spans 13 residues. Looked up from germline, CDR1 is SGHDN and CDR2 is FVKESK. CDR3 loop: CASSQGRRVELFF. The DNA for the CDR3 is TGTGCCAGCAGCCAAGGGCGGCGTGTGGAGTTGTTCTTC.

This clone occurred once. The CDR3 here is CASTINPDSYNEQFF. The DNA for the CDR3 is TGTGCCAGCACCATCAACCCGGACAGCTACAATGAGCAGTTCTTC. This sequence joins TRBV9 and TRBJ2-1; D might be TRBD1 (6 bases). CDR3 length: 15 residues. Germline V gives CDR1 SGDLS, CDR2 YYNGEE. V shed 6 bases and J shed 3 bases, with 16 bases lying between them.

This clone was seen only a few times. The chain recombines TRBV28 with TRBJ2-5; TRBD2 might be the D (6 bases). Trimming took 10 bases from V and 0 from J, leaving 12 bases between them. Germline CDR1 and CDR2: MDHEN and SYDVKM. The CDR3 contains 13 residues. The chain's CDR3 is CATKRAHQETQYF. CDR3 nucleotides: TGTGCCACCAAGCGGGCCCACCAAGAGACCCAGTACTTC.

The CDR3 DNA follows: TGTGCCAGTGGACAGGGTATCAGTCCCCGCGGCTATGGCTACACCTTC. This translates into CASGQGISPRGYGYTF. The chain links TRBV19 to TRBJ1-2; 8 nucleotides line up with TRBD1. V shed 8 bases, J shed 4 bases, and the junction held 15 bases outside the gene matches. There are 16 residues in the CDR3. Germline V gene lookup returns CDR1 LNHDA and CDR2 SQIVND (reference sequence).

This clone was detected ten times or more. J is TRBJ2-2 and V is TRBV11-3, with 7 bases that match TRBD1. J was trimmed by 1 base and V by 5 bases; bases with no gene match: 13. The CDR3 runs 18 residues. The V gene's germline CDR1 is SGHNT and CDR2 YENEEA. CDR3 loop: CASSTPLDGQVNTGELFF. The CDR3 coding sequence is TGTGCCAGCAGCACCCCCCTGGACGGACAGGTGAACACCGGGGAGCTGTTTTTT.

The rearrangement joins TRBV2 to TRBJ2-3; D uncertain. The CDR3 is 12 residues long. Trimming pared 4 bases from V and 2 bases from J, leaving 4 bases between. Germline-derived CDR1 and CDR2 are SNHLY and FYNNEI. The CDR3, as DNA: TGTGCCAGCAGTGGACACACAGATACGCAGTATTTT. Encoded protein: CASSGHTDTQYF.

The chain joins TRBV14 to TRBJ1-1; TRBD1 agrees at 8 bases. V trimming: 3 bases; J trimming: 4 bases; junction bases outside the gene matches: 7. Per germline, CDR1 SGHDN and CDR2 FVKESK. The CDR3 totals 15 residues. CDR3 sequence reads: CASSQYRDRTTEAFF. In DNA, the CDR3 is TGTGCCAGCAGCCAGTACCGGGACAGGACCACTGAAGCTTTCTTT.

This chain connects TRBV30 to TRBJ2-2, with 10 bases matching TRBD2. CDR3 length: 16 residues. Germline CDR1 GTSNPN, CDR2 SVGIG (reference sequence). V shed 0 bases, J shed 4 bases, and the junction held 5 bases outside the gene matches. CDR3: CAWSVIAGGGTGELFF. DNA of the CDR3: TGTGCCTGGAGTGTGATAGCGGGGGGAGGCACCGGGGAGCTGTTTTTT.

The rearrangement uses TRBV29-1 and TRBJ2-7, with D possibly being TRBD2 (6 bases). In germline, CDR1 is SQVTM, CDR2 ANQGSEA. V was shortened by 1 base and J by 6 bases, with 19 bases between the two germline ends. CDR3 length: 15 residues. The CDR3 spells CSVEGAGGFIGEQYF. The CDR3 DNA reads TGCAGCGTTGAAGGGGCAGGAGGGTTTATCGGCGAGCAGTACTTC.

This clone was recorded a few times. The chain combines TRBV5-4 with TRBJ2-2; 9 positions match TRBD1. J was trimmed by 5 bases and V by 0 bases; bases with no gene match: 5. The CDR3 length is 16 residues. From germline, CDR1 is SGHNT and CDR2 YYREEE (reference sequence). The CDR3 nucleotides are TGTGCCAGCAGCTTGGCGAGGGACAGGGTTACCGGGGAGCTGTTTTTT. Protein: CASSLARDRVTGELFF.

The chain uses TRBV5-1 and TRBJ2-5; 11 positions agree with TRBD1. The junction had 10 bases not matched to a gene; V was cut back by 1 base and J by 5 bases. Germline V gene data show CDR1 as SGHRS and CDR2 as YFSETQ. This CDR3 comprises 17 residues. The CDR3 DNA is TGCGCCAGCAGCTTGAGTGGGACAGGGGGTGGATCGGAGACCCAGTACTTC. This gives the protein CASSLSGTGGGSETQYF.

The chain employs TRBV6-5 and TRBJ2-7, with a weak D call TRBD2 (6 bases). V dropped 6 bases and J dropped 2 bases, with 14 bases sitting between them. Per germline, CDR1 MNHEY and CDR2 SVGAGI. CDR3 length equals 14 residues. The CDR3 DNA is TGTGCCAGCAGCCCCGGGACTCTTACCTACGAGCAGTACTTC. Amino acids: CASSPGTLTYEQYF.

With respect to this clone: Within the sample, other DNA sequences also encode this same CDR3. This sequence joins TRBV11-2 and TRBJ2-1; D ambiguous. The V end was cut by 3 bases, the J end by 7 bases, with 4 bases between. Germline V lookup: CDR1 SGHAT, CDR2 FQNNGV. CDR3 length equals 11 residues. The CDR3 loop reads CASSLRNEQFF. DNA for the CDR3: TGTGCCAGCAGCTTGAGGAATGAGCAGTTCTTC.

This clone was seen more than once but under ten times. This sequence joins TRBV28 and TRBJ1-3, with D unresolved. The V gene lost 6 bases and the J gene lost 2 bases, with 11 bases spanning the gap. Germline loops: CDR1 MDHEN, CDR2 SYDVKM. There are 14 residues in the CDR3. The CDR3 nucleotides are TGTGCCAGCAGGCTACAGATGCCTGGAAACACCATATATTTT. Encoded protein: CASRLQMPGNTIYF.

This chain links TRBV19 with TRBJ2-3; perhaps D is TRBD1 or TRBD2 (5 bases each). Trimming took 3 bases from V and 4 from J, leaving 11 bases between them. In germline, CDR1 is LNHDA, CDR2 SQIVND (reference sequence). CDR3 size: 14 residues. The CDR3 region has the DNA TGTGCCAGTAGTATCCGGGGCACTTCAGATACGCAGTATTTT. Amino acids: CASSIRGTSDTQYF.

As regards this clone: Other DNA sequences in this specimen translate into the identical CDR3. The gene calls are TRBV28 and TRBJ2-7, with TRBD1 matching 7 bases. The ends lost 4 bases at V and 3 bases at J; junction bases unmatched: 3. This CDR3 region has 13 residues. The germline V gene encodes CDR1 MDHEN and CDR2 SYDVKM. The CDR3 sequence: CASSYRDSYEQYF. The CDR3 DNA reads as TGTGCCAGCAGTTACCGGGACAGCTACGAGCAGTACTTC.